The TCR beta chain under discussion was sequenced for a study of memory CD4+ T cells and cytomegalovirus serostatus. Study-level information: Of the healthy Belgian adults, roughly ten were CMV seropositive and 20 to 30 seronegative. Study-wide results and limits: The CMV-associated TCR signature appears largely within the CD4+ memory repertoire. Of under 200 reported CMV TCRbeta sequences, about 67 were found in memory CD4+ repertoires.

The CDR3 contains 13 residues. V was clipped by 7 bases and J by 6 bases, with 15 bases between them. Germline CDR1 is MDHEN and CDR2 is SYDVKM. As to this clone: The antigen is not known.

The sort gate was single viable CD3+CD4+CD8-CD45RO+ cells for memory CD4+ T cells. Authors' data handling: After removing out-of-frame reads, around 2.2 million distinct TCRbeta sequences remained. The table came from immunoSEQ multiplex PCR; TCRdb's copy has only in-frame clones and leaves some out. V and J calls and clone size are as listed in that table; D and trimming were resolved from the DNA. Among about 52,000 clones listed, about 80% were seen once. This receptor was obtained from an adult in good health and CMV-seropositive. The material sequenced was memory CD4+ T cells from blood. The rearrangement uses TRBV28 and TRBJ1-1; a possible D gene is TRBD1 (5 bases). DNA for the CDR3: TGTGCCAGCATTGTTCAGGTGGGGGCTGAAGCTTTCTTT. Protein: CASIVQVGAEAFF.